The 6 T cell receptor beta chains in this list originate from one sample, sequenced in a study of identifying expanded T cells in peripheral blood. TCRdb keeps only in-frame clones here, not all; method: immunoSEQ multiplex PCR. This table has fewer than 85,000 clones, about 89% appearing once. The sample comprised blood. The receptors here all came from a person aged 18 to 75 in good health.

About this clone itself: As the CDR3 is not closed by the conserved phenylalanine or tryptophan, this likely results from a read error. CDR3 sequence reads: CASSGGHTGELFS. DNA for the CDR3: TGTGCCAGCAGCGGGGGGCACACCGGGGAGCTGTTTTCT. The rearrangement joins TRBV5-4 to TRBJ2-2; the D gene could be TRBD1 or TRBD2 (6 bases each). The germline V gene encodes CDR1 SGHNT and CDR2 YYREEE (reference sequence). The CDR3 loop spans 13 amino acids. Trimming cost V 4 bases and J 3 bases, with 7 bases left between them.

CDR3 sequence reads: CASSYTGPETQYF. Here the CDR3 DNA reads TGTGCCAGCAGTTATACAGGGCCGGAGACCCAGTACTTC. The chain uses TRBV6-6 and TRBJ2-5; weak D call: TRBD1 (6 bases). CDR3 length: 13 residues. V lost 3 bases and J 5 bases, leaving 10 bases between the germline ends. CDR1 and CDR2 from the germline V gene are MNHNY and SVGAGI (reference sequence).

J is TRBJ2-5 and V is TRBV5-4; D is undetermined. Germline CDR1 and CDR2: SGHNT and YYREEE (reference sequence). Trimming stripped 4 bases from V and 5 bases from J, with 18 bases between. The CDR3 spans 15 residues. This CDR3 reads CASSVGGGQEETQYF. The CDR3 DNA is TGTGCCAGCAGCGTTGGCGGTGGGCAAGAGGAGACCCAGTACTTC.

The chain is built from TRBV4-3 and TRBJ2-3, with 7 bases identical to TRBD1. The germline V gene encodes CDR1 LGHNA and CDR2 YSLEER. V lost 2 bases to trimming and J lost 1 base; unmatched junction nucleotides: 6. The CDR3 runs to 16 residues. The CDR3 here is CASSQSNRGGTDTQYF. The CDR3 bases are TGCGCCAGCAGCCAATCGAACAGGGGAGGCACAGATACGCAGTATTTT.

The gene calls are TRBV5-4 and TRBJ2-3; no firm D call. This CDR3 comprises 16 residues. CDR1 and CDR2 (germline): SGHNT, YYREEE (reference sequence). V lost 2 bases and J lost 0, with 13 bases in between. The CDR3 reads CASSLDLTTSTDTQYF. DNA for the CDR3: TGTGCCAGCAGCTTAGACCTTACTACTAGCACAGATACGCAGTATTTT.

V and J are TRBV2 and TRBJ2-7; TRBD2 matches 9 bases. V lost 5 bases and J lost 3; bases outside the gene matches: 14. The CDR3 consists of 17 residues. From germline, CDR1 is SNHLY and CDR2 FYNNEI. CDR3 sequence (DNA): TGTGCCAGCAGTTCACCTGAAGCGCGGGGGGGATACTACGAGCAGTACTTC. Residues: CASSSPEARGGYYEQYF.